This TCR beta chain was sequenced for a study of regulatory T cells in long-lasting Graves disease. Study-level findings and limits: More public clonotypes were shared by persistent patients (about 2,700) than by new patients (fewer than 1,000). Persistent disease was associated with favored TRBV28 usage and with favored use of TRBJ1-2 and TRBJ2-5.

Time point described: persistent/refractory GD, antithyroid drugs over 5 years with positive TRAb. The TCR library used RNA extracted from PBMCs. This clonotype has at least ten counts. Its specificity is unknown. Trimming removed 4 bases from V and 0 bases from J; junction bases left unmatched: 8. The CDR3 has 16 residues. Germline CDR1 and CDR2: LGHDT and YNNKEL (reference sequence). For TCR beta, libraries came from iRepertoire HTBI primers and Arm-PCR of CDR3 regions. Each CDR3 protein gets one entry after TCRdb re-called the multiplex PCR reads with MiXCR. Among more than 350,000 distinct CDR3 sequences, over 20% were seen once, and the ten largest hold approximately 14%.

The clonotype was recovered from a female donor with Graves disease. This chain joins TRBV3-1 and TRBJ1-2; 7 positions agree with TRBD1. This sample comprised peripheral blood mononuclear cells (PBMCs), obtained when the disease was refractory, from a patient treated with antithyroid drugs. This chain's CDR3 is CASSPLTGQTNYGYTF. The CDR3 DNA follows: TGTGCCAGCAGCCCTCTCACGGGACAGACTAACTATGGCTACACCTTC.